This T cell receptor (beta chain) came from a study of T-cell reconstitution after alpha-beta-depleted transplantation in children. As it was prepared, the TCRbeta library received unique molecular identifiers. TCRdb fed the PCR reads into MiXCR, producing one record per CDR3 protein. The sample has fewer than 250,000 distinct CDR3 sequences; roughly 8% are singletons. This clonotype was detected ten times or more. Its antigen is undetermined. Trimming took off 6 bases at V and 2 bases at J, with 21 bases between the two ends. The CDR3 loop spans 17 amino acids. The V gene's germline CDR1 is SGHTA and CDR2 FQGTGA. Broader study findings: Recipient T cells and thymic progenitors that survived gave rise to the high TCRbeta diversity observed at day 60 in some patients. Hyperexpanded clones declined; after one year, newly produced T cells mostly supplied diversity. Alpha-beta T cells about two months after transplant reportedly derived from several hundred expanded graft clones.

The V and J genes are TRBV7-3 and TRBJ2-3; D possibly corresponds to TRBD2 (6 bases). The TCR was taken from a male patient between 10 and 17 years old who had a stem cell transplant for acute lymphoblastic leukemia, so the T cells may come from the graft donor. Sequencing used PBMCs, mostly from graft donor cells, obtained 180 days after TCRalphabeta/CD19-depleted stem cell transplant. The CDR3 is CASSSLGGSAPTDTQYF. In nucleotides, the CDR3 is TGTGCCAGCAGTTCCCTTGGGGGGTCCGCCCCCACAGATACGCAGTATTTT.